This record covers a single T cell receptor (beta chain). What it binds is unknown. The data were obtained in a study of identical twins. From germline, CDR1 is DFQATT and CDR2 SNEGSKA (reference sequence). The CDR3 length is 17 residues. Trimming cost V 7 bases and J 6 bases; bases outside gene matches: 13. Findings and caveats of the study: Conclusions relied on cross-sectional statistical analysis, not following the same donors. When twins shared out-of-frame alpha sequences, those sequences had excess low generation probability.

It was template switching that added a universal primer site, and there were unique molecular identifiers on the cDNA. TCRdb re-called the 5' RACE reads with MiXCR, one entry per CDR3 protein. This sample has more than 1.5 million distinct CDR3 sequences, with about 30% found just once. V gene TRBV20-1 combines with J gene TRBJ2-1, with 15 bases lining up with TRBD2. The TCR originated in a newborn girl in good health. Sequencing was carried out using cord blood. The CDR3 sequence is CSVTQRQGLAGGNEQFF. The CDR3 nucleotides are TGCAGTGTCACCCAGAGACAGGGACTAGCGGGAGGCAATGAGCAGTTCTTC.